Listed here are 11 T cell receptor beta chains from one sample, sequenced in a study of Graves' ophthalmopathy and Graves' hyperthyroidism. Amplified material comprised TCR beta CDR3 regions derived from RNA transcripts. RT-PCR with HTBI primers came first, then second-round multiplex PCR. TCRdb called the multiplex PCR reads again in MiXCR, with one record for every CDR3 protein. Of about 740,000 distinct CDR3 sequences listed, 40% are singletons. The source material was peripheral blood. The origin of the receptors is an adult man with Graves' ophthalmopathy.

About this clonotype: Likely a read error: the CDR3 ends without its conserved phenylalanine or tryptophan. This chain connects TRBV29-1 to TRBJ1-2; 10 nucleotides agree with TRBD1. V lost 4 bases, J lost 5 bases, and 1 base stayed unmatched. Germline CDR1 reads SQVTM; CDR2 reads ANQGSEA. CDR3 length: 12 residues. CDR3 amino acids: CSVGQGAYGYTL. The CDR3 DNA follows: TGCAGCGTTGGACAGGGGGCTTATGGCTACACCCTC.

This clonotype was seen once. The CDR3 sequence: CAISEAQGTNSPLHF. The CDR3 DNA sequence: TGTGCCATCAGTGAGGCACAGGGGACTAATTCACCCCTCCACTTT. The V gene is TRBV10-3, the J gene TRBJ1-6; TRBD1 matches at 7 bases. Germline CDR1 is ENHRY and CDR2 is SYGVKD. J lost 6 bases, V lost 2 bases, and 4 bases had no gene match. The CDR3 spans 15 residues.

The CDR3 region is CASSDPRGGYGYTF. DNA for the CDR3: TGTGCCAGCAGTGATCCCAGGGGCGGCTATGGCTACACCTTC. The chain has TRBV25-1 and TRBJ1-2; D is perhaps TRBD1 (6 bases). V shed 3 bases and J shed 4 bases, with 12 bases lying between them. In germline, CDR1 is MGHDK, CDR2 SYGVNS. The CDR3 sequence is 14 residues long.

V and J are TRBV7-9 and TRBJ2-5; TRBD2 matches 8 bases. V trimming: 4 bases; J trimming: 7 bases; junction bases outside the gene matches: 2. Germline values: CDR1 SEHNR, CDR2 FQNEAQ (reference sequence). This CDR3 comprises 12 residues. Written as DNA, the CDR3 is TGTGCCAGCAGCTCGCTAGCGGGGACCCAGTACTTC. Translating it yields CASSSLAGTQYF.

The chain links TRBV9 to TRBJ1-4, with 8 bases identical to TRBD1. This CDR3 has 15 amino acids. V shed 3 bases, J shed 8 bases, and the junction held 9 bases outside the gene matches. Looked up from germline, CDR1 is SGDLS and CDR2 is YYNGEE. CDR3 bases: TGTGCCAGCAGCGCCTCAGGGGGCGTAGGGGAAAAACTGTTTTTT. This codes for CASSASGGVGEKLFF.

This clonotype came up once. This sequence joins TRBV24-1 and TRBJ1-2; D gene unclear. Germline V gives CDR1 KGHDR, CDR2 SFDVKD. The CDR3 covers 15 residues. V shed 5 bases and J shed 5 bases, with 17 bases lying between them. The CDR3: CATSGSDGLGYGYTF. The CDR3, as DNA: TGTGCCACCAGTGGATCGGACGGGTTGGGATATGGCTACACCTTC.

Notes on this clonotype: The junction does not match germline at one end; this may be a read error. The V gene is TRBV7-9, the J gene TRBJ2-2; TRBD1 aligns across 10 bases. Germline assignment: CDR1 SEHNR and CDR2 FQNEAQ (reference sequence). The length of the CDR3 is 15 residues. The CDR3 coding sequence is TGCGCCAGCAGCCAGCGGGACAGGGGAACCGGGGAGCTGTTTTTT. Translating it yields CASSQRDRGTGELFF.

The chain uses TRBV11-2 and TRBJ2-3; D is undetermined. V was pared by 9 bases and J by 1 base, with 8 bases between. The CDR3 totals 12 residues. The germline gives CDR1 SGHAT, CDR2 FQNNGV. CDR3 residues: CASMVGTDTQYF. For the CDR3, the DNA is TGTGCCAGTATGGTGGGCACAGATACGCAGTATTTT.

In this sample, this clonotype turned up many times. The gene calls are TRBV7-9 and TRBJ2-7; D perhaps matches TRBD1 (5 bases). The CDR3 consists of 11 residues. CDR1 and CDR2 from the germline V gene are SEHNR and FQNEAQ (reference sequence). CDR3 DNA sequence: TGTGTAGTCAGGGATGTGTACGAGCAGTACTTC. Encoded protein: CVVRDVYEQYF.

The chain has TRBV25-1 and TRBJ2-7; D call uncertain. The V end was cut by 6 bases, the J end by 2 bases, with 20 bases between. The V gene's germline CDR1 is MGHDK and CDR2 SYGVNS. The length of the CDR3 is 16 residues. CDR3 in DNA: TGTGCCAGCAGCCACCTAACCGGAACTCTCACCTACGAGCAGTACTTC. This encodes CASSHLTGTLTYEQYF.

The chain joins TRBV19 to TRBJ1-4; 7 nucleotides agree with TRBD1. With V trimmed by 8 bases and J by 0 bases, 6 bases remained unmatched. This CDR3 spans 15 amino acids. Looked up from germline, CDR1 is LNHDA and CDR2 is SQIVND (reference sequence). CDR3 sequence reads: CASVQGDATNEKLFF. As DNA, the CDR3 is TGTGCCAGTGTGCAGGGGGACGCAACTAATGAAAAACTGTTTTTT.